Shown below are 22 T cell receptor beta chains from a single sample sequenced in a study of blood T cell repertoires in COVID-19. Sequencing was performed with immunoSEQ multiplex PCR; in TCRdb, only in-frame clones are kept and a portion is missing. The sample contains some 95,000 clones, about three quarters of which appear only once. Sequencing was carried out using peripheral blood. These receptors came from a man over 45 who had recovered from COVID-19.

CDR3 amino acids: CAWRARGEAFF. For the CDR3, the DNA is TGTGCCTGGAGAGCCAGGGGGGAAGCTTTCTTT. The gene calls are TRBV30 and TRBJ1-1; 7 bases agree with TRBD1. The CDR3 is 11 residues long. In germline, CDR1 is GTSNPN, CDR2 SVGIG (reference sequence). V lost 3 bases, J lost 8 bases, and 3 bases stayed unmatched.

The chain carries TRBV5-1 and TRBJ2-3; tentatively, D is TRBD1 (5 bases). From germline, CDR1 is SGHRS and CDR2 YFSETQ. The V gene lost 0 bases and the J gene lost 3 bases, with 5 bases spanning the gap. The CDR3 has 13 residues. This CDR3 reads CASSLEGTDTQYF. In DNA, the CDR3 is TGCGCCAGCAGCTTGGAGGGGACAGATACGCAGTATTTT.

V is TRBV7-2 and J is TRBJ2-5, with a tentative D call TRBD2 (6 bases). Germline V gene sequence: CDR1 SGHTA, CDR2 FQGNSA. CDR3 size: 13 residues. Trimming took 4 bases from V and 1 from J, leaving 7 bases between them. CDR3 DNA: TGTGCCAGCAGCTCGACTAGCCAAGAGACCCAGTACTTC. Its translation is CASSSTSQETQYF.

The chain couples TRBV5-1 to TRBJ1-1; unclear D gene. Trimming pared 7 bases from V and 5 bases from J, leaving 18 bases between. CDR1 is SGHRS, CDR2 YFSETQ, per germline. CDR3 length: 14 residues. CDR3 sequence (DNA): TGCGCCAGCGCTCCTCAGGTGCAGGAAACTGAAGCTTTCTTT. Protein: CASAPQVQETEAFF.

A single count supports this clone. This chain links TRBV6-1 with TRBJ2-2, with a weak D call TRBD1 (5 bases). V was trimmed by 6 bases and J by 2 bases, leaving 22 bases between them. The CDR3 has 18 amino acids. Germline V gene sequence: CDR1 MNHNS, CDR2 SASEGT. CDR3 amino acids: CASREPYRTTLNTGELFF. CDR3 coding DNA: TGTGCCAGCAGGGAACCATACAGGACGACTCTAAACACCGGGGAGCTGTTTTTT.

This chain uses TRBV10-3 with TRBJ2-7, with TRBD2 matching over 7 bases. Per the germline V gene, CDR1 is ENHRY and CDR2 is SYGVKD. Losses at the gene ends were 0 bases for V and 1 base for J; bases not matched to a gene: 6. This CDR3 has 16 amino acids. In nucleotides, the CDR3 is TGTGCCATCAGTGAGTCGAGGCTAGCGGTTTCCTACGAGCAGTACTTC. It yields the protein CAISESRLAVSYEQYF.

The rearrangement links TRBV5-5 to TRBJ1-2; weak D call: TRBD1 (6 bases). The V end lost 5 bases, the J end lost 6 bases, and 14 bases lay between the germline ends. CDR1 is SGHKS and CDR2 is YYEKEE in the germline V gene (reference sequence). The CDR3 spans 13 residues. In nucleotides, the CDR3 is TGTGCCAGCAGTCTACAGGGTTTTCATGGCTACACCTTC. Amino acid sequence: CASSLQGFHGYTF.

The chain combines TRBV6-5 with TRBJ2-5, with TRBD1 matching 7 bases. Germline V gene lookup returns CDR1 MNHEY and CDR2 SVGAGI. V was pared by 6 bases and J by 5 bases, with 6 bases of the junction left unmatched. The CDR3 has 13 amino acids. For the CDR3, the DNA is TGTGCCAGCAGAAAGACAGGGATGGAGACCCAGTACTTC. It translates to CASRKTGMETQYF.

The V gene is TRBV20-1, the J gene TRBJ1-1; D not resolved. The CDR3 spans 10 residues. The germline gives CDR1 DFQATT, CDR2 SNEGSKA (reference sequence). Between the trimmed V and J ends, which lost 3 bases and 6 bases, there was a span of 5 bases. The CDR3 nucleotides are TGCAGTGCTAGCTTCCCTGAAGCTTTCTTT. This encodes CSASFPEAFF.

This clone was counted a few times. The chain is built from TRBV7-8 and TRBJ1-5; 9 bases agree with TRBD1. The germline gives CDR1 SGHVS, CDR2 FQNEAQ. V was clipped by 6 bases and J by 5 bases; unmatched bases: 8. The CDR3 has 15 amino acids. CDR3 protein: CASSEGTGQYQPQHF. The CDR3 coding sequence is TGTGCCAGCAGTGAAGGGACAGGGCAGTATCAGCCCCAGCATTTT.

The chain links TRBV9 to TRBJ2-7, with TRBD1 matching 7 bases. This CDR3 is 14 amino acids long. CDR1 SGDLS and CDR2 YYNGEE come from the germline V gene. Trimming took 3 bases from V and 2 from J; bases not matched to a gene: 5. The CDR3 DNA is TGTGCCAGCAGCGGAACAGGGGCCCCCTACGAGCAGTACTTC. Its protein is CASSGTGAPYEQYF.

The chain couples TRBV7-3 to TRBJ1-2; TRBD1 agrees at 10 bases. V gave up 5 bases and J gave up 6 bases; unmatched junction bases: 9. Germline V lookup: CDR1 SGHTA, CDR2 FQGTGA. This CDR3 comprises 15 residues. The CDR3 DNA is TGTGCCAGCAGCGTACCGGGACAGGGGAGGGATGGCTACACCTTC. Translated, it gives CASSVPGQGRDGYTF.

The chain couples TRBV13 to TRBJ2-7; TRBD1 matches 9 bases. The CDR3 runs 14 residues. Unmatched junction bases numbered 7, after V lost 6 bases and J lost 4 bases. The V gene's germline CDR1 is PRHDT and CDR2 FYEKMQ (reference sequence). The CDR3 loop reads CASSPDRGLYEQYF. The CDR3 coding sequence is TGTGCCAGCAGTCCGGACAGGGGCCTATACGAGCAGTACTTC.

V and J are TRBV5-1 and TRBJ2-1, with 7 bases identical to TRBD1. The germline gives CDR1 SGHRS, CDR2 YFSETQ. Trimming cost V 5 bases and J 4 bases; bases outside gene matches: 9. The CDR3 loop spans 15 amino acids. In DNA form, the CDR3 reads TGCGCCAGCAGATTTACCGGGACAGAGTACAATGAGCAGTTCTTC. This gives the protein CASRFTGTEYNEQFF. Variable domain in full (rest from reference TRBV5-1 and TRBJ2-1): KAGVTQTPRYLIKTRGQQVTLSCSPISGHRSVSWYQQTPGQGLQFLFEYFSETQRNKGNFPGRFSGRQFSNSRSEMNVSTLELGDSALYLCASRFTGTEYNEQFFGPGTRLTVL.

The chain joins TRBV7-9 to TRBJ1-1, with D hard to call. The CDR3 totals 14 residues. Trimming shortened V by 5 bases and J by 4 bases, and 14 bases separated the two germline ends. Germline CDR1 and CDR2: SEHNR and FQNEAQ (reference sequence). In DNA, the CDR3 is TGTGCCAGCAGCCCAGACTCAGTAATCACTGAAGCTTTCTTT. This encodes CASSPDSVITEAFF.

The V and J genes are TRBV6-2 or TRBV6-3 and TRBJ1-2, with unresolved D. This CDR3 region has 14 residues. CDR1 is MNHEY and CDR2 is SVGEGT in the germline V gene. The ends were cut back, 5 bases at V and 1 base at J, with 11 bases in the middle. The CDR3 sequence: CASSNGLRNYGYTF. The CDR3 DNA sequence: TGTGCCAGCAGTAACGGACTGCGTAACTATGGCTACACCTTC.

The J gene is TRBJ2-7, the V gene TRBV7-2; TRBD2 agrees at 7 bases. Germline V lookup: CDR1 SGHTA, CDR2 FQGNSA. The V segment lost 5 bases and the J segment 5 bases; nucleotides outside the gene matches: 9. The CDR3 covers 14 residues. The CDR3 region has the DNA TGTGCCAGCAGCAGACAAGCGGGACCCGACGAGCAGTACTTC. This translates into CASSRQAGPDEQYF.

This CDR3 reads CASSPGGSTDTQYF. CDR3 bases: TGTGCCAGCTCACCGGGCGGGAGCACAGATACGCAGTATTTT. The chain uses TRBV18 and TRBJ2-3; a weak D match, TRBD2 (5 bases). The V gene lost 3 bases and the J gene lost 0 bases, with 7 bases spanning the gap. The CDR3 runs to 14 residues. Germline values: CDR1 KGHSH, CDR2 LQKENI.

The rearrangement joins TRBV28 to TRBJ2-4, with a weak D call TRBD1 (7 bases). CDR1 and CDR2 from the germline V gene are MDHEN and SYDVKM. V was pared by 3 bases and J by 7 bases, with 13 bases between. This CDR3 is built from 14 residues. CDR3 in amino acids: CASSFAGQINIQYF. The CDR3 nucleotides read TGTGCCAGCAGTTTCGCGGGACAGATCAACATTCAGTACTTC.

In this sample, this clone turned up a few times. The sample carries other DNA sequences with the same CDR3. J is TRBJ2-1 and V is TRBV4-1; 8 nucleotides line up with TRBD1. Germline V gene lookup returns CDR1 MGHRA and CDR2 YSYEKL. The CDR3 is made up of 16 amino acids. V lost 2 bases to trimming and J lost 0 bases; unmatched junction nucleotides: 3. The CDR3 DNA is TGCGCCAGCAGCCAACGACAGGGGAGCTCCTACAATGAGCAGTTCTTC. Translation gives CASSQRQGSSYNEQFF.

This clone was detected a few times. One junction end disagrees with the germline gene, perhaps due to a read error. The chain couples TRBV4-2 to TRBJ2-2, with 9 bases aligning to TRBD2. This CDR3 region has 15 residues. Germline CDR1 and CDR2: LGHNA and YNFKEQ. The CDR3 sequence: CASSQTSGFHRGAVF. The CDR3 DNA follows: TGTGCCAGCAGCCAAACTAGCGGGTTTCACCGGGGAGCTGTTTTT.

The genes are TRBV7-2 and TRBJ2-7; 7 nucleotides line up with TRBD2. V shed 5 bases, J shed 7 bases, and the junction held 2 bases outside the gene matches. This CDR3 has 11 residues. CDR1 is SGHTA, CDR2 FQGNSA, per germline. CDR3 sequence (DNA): TGTGCCAGCAGCGGCGGGGGAGAGCAGTACTTC. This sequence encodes CASSGGGEQYF.